This T cell receptor (beta chain) was captured in a study of identical twins. Study results and caveats: Memory repertoires showed no such pattern, whereas abundant cord blood beta clonotypes carried fewer insertions. An excess of low generation probability was shown by twin-shared out-of-frame alpha sequences.

The CDR3 is 18 residues long. The V gene's germline CDR1 is DFQATT and CDR2 SNEGSKA (reference sequence). J was trimmed by 3 bases and V by 0 bases; bases with no gene match: 12. TCRdb fed the 5' RACE reads into MiXCR, producing one record per CDR3 protein. The sample records about 340,000 distinct CDR3 sequences, 7% to 9.5% being singletons. This clonotype was observed a few times. The antigen remains unidentified. Sequencing was carried out using naive T cells sorted from blood. This chain uses TRBV20-1 with TRBJ2-7; 12 bases are shared with TRBD2. The sequence derives from a woman aged 45-60 years in good health. The CDR3 reads CSARDGGRPGLAGYEQYF. The CDR3 DNA sequence: TGCAGTGCTAGAGATGGGGGACGGCCGGGACTAGCGGGCTACGAGCAGTACTTC.